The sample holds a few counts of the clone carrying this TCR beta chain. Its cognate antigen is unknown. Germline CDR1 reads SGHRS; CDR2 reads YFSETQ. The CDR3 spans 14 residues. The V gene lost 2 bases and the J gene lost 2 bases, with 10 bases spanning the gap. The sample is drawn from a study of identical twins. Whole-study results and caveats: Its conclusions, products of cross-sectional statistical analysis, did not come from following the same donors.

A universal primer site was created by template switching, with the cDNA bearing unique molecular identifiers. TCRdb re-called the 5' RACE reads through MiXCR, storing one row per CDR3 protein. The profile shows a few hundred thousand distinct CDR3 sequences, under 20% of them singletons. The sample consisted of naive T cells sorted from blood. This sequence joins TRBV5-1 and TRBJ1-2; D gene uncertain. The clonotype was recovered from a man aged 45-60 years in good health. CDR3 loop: CASSFATANYGYTF. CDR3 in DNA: TGCGCCAGCAGCTTCGCCACAGCCAACTATGGCTACACCTTC. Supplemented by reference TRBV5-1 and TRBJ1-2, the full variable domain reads KAGVTQTPRYLIKTRGQQVTLSCSPISGHRSVSWYQQTPGQGLQFLFEYFSETQRNKGNFPGRFSGRQFSNSRSEMNVSTLELGDSALYLCASSFATANYGYTFGSGTRLTVV.